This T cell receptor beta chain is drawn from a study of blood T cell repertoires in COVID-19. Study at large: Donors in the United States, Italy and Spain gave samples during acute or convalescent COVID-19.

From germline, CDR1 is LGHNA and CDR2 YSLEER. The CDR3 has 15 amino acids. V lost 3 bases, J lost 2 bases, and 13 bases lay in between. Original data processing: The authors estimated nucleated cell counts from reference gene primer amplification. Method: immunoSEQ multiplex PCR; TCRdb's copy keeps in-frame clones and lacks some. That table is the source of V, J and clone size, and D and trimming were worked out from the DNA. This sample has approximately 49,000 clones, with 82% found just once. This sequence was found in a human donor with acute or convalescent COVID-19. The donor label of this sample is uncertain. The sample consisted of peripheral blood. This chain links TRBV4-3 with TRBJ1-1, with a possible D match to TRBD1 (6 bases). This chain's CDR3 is CASSQRTGINTEAFF. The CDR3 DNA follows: TGCGCCAGCAGCCAGCGAACAGGGATTAACACTGAAGCTTTCTTT.